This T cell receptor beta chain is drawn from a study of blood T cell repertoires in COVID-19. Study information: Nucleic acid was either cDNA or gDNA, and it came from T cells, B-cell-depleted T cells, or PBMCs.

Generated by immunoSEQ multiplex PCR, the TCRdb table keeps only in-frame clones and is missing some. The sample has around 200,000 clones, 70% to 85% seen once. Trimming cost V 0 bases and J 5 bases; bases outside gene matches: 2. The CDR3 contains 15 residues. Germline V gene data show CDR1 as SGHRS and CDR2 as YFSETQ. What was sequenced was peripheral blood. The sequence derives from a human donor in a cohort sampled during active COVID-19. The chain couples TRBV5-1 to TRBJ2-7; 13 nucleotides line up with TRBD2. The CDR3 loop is CASSLDGTSGDEQYF. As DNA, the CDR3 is TGCGCCAGCAGCTTGGACGGGACTAGCGGGGACGAGCAGTACTTC.